The rows below give T cell receptor beta chains drawn from one sample of a study of T cell responses to AZD1222 COVID-19 vaccine. Some clones are missing from TCRdb's copy, which holds only in-frame ones; the method was immunoSEQ multiplex PCR. The sample yields some 120,000 clones, 70% to 90% seen once. Specimen: peripheral blood, collected on day 0 of AZD1222 vaccination. These receptors were taken from an adult in good health. Both conserved end residues are part of each CDR3. The D gene is left open where the match is weak. Only some rows state a clone size, as once, few, many or a class for expanded clones.

clone_size j_call d_call v_call cdr3_nt cdr3_aa
NA TRBJ2-7 TRBD1 TRBV6-5 TGTGCCAGCAGTTACTGGGGACAGGGGCCCTACGAGCAGTACTTC CASSYWGQGPYEQYF
NA TRBJ2-3 NA TRBV19 TGTGCCAGTAGTATGGAAGGTTTTAGCACAGATACGCAGTATTTT CASSMEGFSTDTQYF
NA TRBJ2-1 TRBD2 TRBV5-1 TGCGCCAGCAGCCCCGGTAGCGGGAGCTCCTACAATGAGCAGTTCTTC CASSPGSGSSYNEQFF
NA TRBJ2-2 TRBD2 TRBV28 TGTGCCAGCACCCTGGAGCTAGCGGCCACCGGGGAGCTGTTTTTT CASTLELAATGELFF
NA TRBJ2-3 NA TRBV9 TGTGCCAGCAGCGTAGCTACAGGGAGCACAGATACGCAGTATTTT CASSVATGSTDTQYF
once TRBJ1-5 NA TRBV19 TGTGCCAGTAACGGAGCGAGGGGGGCGCAACAGCCCCAGCATTTT CASNGARGAQQPQHF
once TRBJ2-5 NA TRBV9 TGTGCCAGCAGCGTGGAAGGTGGAGGGGGAGAGACCCAGTACTTC CASSVEGGGGETQYF
NA TRBJ2-7 TRBD2 TRBV3-1/TRBV3-2 TGTGCCAGCAGCCGAGGACTAGCGGGTTTCTCCTACGAGCAGTACTTC CASSRGLAGFSYEQYF
NA TRBJ1-1 TRBD1 TRBV6-5 TGTGCCAGCAGAAGGACAGGGGGGGACACTGAAGCTTTCTTT CASRRTGGDTEAFF
NA TRBJ2-1 TRBD2 TRBV7-2 TGTGCCAGCAGCTTAGTTCGTAACCGTCCCGGGAGGGCTTTCCATGAGCAGTTCTTC CASSLVRNRPGRAFHEQFF
once TRBJ2-7 NA TRBV6-2/TRBV6-3 TGTGCCAGCAGTTACTCCGGCCCCTCGAGTTTCTACGAGCAGTACTTC CASSYSGPSSFYEQYF
NA TRBJ1-5 NA TRBV7-2 TGTGCCAGCAGCTTAGTAGGGAATAGCAATCAGCCCCAGCATTTT CASSLVGNSNQPQHF
NA TRBJ2-2 NA TRBV3-1/TRBV3-2 TGTGCCAGCAGCCAAGAAGGAGTTCTAACCGGGGAGCTGTTTTTT CASSQEGVLTGELFF
NA TRBJ2-3 TRBD2 TRBV19 TGTGCCAGTAAATCCGCGACTAGCGCTAGTAGAGATACGCAGTATTTT CASKSATSASRDTQYF
NA TRBJ1-1 TRBD1 TRBV7-2 TGTGCCAGCAGCTTGCCAGACAGGGGGAACACTGAAGCTTTCTTT CASSLPDRGNTEAFF
once TRBJ1-2 NA TRBV7-9 TGTGCCAGCAGCTCCAGGTCTAACTATGGCTACACCTTC CASSSRSNYGYTF
NA TRBJ2-7 TRBD2 TRBV5-1 TGCGCCAGCAGCCTTATAGCGGGAGGGCCCAACGAGCAGTACTTC CASSLIAGGPNEQYF
NA TRBJ2-7 TRBD1 TRBV9 TGTGCCAGCAGCGCCGAGGACAGGGGATCTGAGCAGTACTTC CASSAEDRGSEQYF
NA TRBJ2-7 TRBD2 TRBV18 TGTGCCAGCTCTCCGGGACTAGCGGGCTACTACGAGCAGTACTTC CASSPGLAGYYEQYF
NA TRBJ2-3 NA TRBV19 TGTGCCAGTAGTATAGTGGCCAGCACAGATACGCAGTATTTT CASSIVASTDTQYF
NA TRBJ1-3 NA TRBV28 TGTGCCAGCAGTTTCGCCGGATCCCTTCCTGGAAACACCATATATTTT CASSFAGSLPGNTIYF
NA TRBJ2-3 NA TRBV28 TGTGCCAGCAGCCTTCCGGTGGATACGCAGTATTTT CASSLPVDTQYF
NA TRBJ2-1 NA TRBV5-6 TGTGCCAGCAGCTTGGCCACTGAGCAGTTCTTC CASSLATEQFF
few TRBJ1-1 TRBD1 TRBV5-4 TGTGCCAGCAGCTTGGAGGGACAGGGGGCACGAGGGGCTTTCTTT CASSLEGQGARGAFF
NA TRBJ1-2 NA TRBV12-3/TRBV12-4 TGTGCCAGCAGTTTCGAAGGTCGAAGCGGCTACACCTTC CASSFEGRSGYTF
once TRBJ1-6 TRBD1 TRBV2 TGTGCCAGCAGAGAGGACAGGGCCTCTAATTCACCCCTCCACTTT CASREDRASNSPLHF
NA TRBJ1-4 NA TRBV29-1 TGCAGCGTTCGTCCCGGGACTGAAAAACTGTTTTTT CSVRPGTEKLFF
NA TRBJ1-5 NA TRBV5-1 TGCGCCAGCAGCCCGGTTGGGGGAGGCAATCAGCCCCAGCATTTT CASSPVGGGNQPQHF
NA TRBJ2-1 TRBD2 TRBV5-1 TGCGCCAGCAGCTCTGGACTAGCGGGATCTTCCGCCGAGCAGTTCTTC CASSSGLAGSSAEQFF
NA TRBJ1-5 NA TRBV28 TGTGCCAGCAGTTTATGGAAGGCGCCCCAGCATTTT CASSLWKAPQHF
NA TRBJ1-3 NA TRBV7-8 TGTGCCAGCAGCTTAGGACTGCTAGACTCTGGAAACACCATATATTTT CASSLGLLDSGNTIYF
NA TRBJ2-2 TRBD2 TRBV9 TGTGCCAGCAGCGGCACTAGCGGGATTCACGGGGAGCTGTTTTTT CASSGTSGIHGELFF
NA TRBJ2-5 TRBD1 TRBV9 TGTGCCAGCAGCGTAGGAGGGGGCCGGGAGACCCAGTACTTC CASSVGGGRETQYF
NA TRBJ2-7 NA TRBV10-1 TGCGCCAGCAGTGAAACCCGGAGGCCCTACGAGCAGTACTTC CASSETRRPYEQYF
once TRBJ1-4 NA TRBV7-9 TGTGCCAGCAGCTTAGCTGCAACTAATGAAAAACTGTTTTTT CASSLAATNEKLFF
NA TRBJ2-1 NA TRBV29-1 TGCAGCGTTGAAGAAAAGGGGTACAATGAGCAGTTCTTC CSVEEKGYNEQFF